Shown below are 32 T cell receptor beta chains from a single sample sequenced in a study of blood T cell repertoires in COVID-19. Libraries were prepared by immunoSEQ multiplex PCR; TCRdb keeps only in-frame clonotypes and omits some of them. The sample has a few hundred thousand clones; 86% are singletons. The sequenced material came from peripheral blood. The receptors come from a man in his late teens or twenties with active or convalescent COVID-19.

The rearrangement uses TRBV2 and TRBJ2-7; 7 bases are shared with TRBD1. CDR3 length: 13 residues. Germline V gives CDR1 SNHLY, CDR2 FYNNEI. Losses at the gene ends were 6 bases for V and 3 bases for J; bases not matched to a gene: 5. DNA of the CDR3: TGTGCCAGCAGAAGACAGGGCGGCTACGAGCAGTACTTC. Its translation: CASRRQGGYEQYF.

The V and J genes are TRBV11-3 and TRBJ2-1; a weak D match, TRBD2 (7 bases). CDR3 size: 18 residues. Germline V lookup: CDR1 SGHNT, CDR2 YENEEA. With 1 base removed from V and 2 bases from J, the gap between germline ends came to 18 bases. The CDR3 region is CASSLGGGHVAPYNEQFF. The CDR3 region has the DNA TGTGCCAGCAGCTTAGGGGGGGGACACGTTGCCCCCTACAATGAGCAGTTCTTC.

The gene calls are TRBV12-3 or TRBV12-4 and TRBJ1-6, with D perhaps TRBD1 (6 bases). The V and J ends lost 3 bases and 11 bases respectively, with 11 bases between them. The CDR3 has 13 amino acids. The CDR3, as DNA: TGTGCCAGCAGTTTCGGGGGGGCGACACCCCTCCACTTT. It specifies CASSFGGATPLHF.

This clone occurred a few times. The V and J genes are TRBV4-1 and TRBJ2-7, with 9 bases lining up with TRBD2. CDR1 and CDR2 (germline): MGHRA, YSYEKL. The J segment lost 3 bases and the V segment lost 2 bases, leaving 8 bases of the junction unmatched. The CDR3 is made up of 16 amino acids. This chain's CDR3 is CASSQTMETSGYEQYF. For the CDR3, the DNA is TGCGCCAGCAGCCAAACTATGGAGACTAGCGGCTACGAGCAGTACTTC.

The V call is TRBV3-1 (or the pseudogene TRBV3-2), the J call TRBJ2-1; 10 bases map to TRBD1. The length of the CDR3 is 15 residues. The trim removed 2 bases at V and 6 bases at J, leaving 4 bases unmatched. Germline assignment: CDR1 LGHDT and CDR2 YNNKEL (reference sequence). The CDR3 nucleotides read TGTGCCAGCAGCCAAAGGGACAGGGGAACCAATGAGCAGTTCTTC. It is translated as CASSQRDRGTNEQFF.

The table lists this clone with a count of one. The rearrangement joins TRBV10-3 to TRBJ2-1; TRBD1 matches at 11 bases. The CDR3 runs to 15 residues. Germline trimming cut 5 bases from V and 4 bases from J; bases unmatched to any gene: 4. Germline CDR1 is ENHRY and CDR2 is SYGVKD. The CDR3 protein is CAISRTGGEYNEQFF. The CDR3 DNA sequence: TGTGCCATCAGTCGGACAGGGGGCGAGTACAATGAGCAGTTCTTC.

This rearrangement joins TRBV12-3 or TRBV12-4 to TRBJ2-7; D is possibly TRBD2 (6 bases). Trimming left V 4 bases short and J 4 bases short, with 11 bases between. The CDR3 is made up of 13 amino acids. The CDR3 loop reads CASSWGLDYEQYF. DNA of the CDR3: TGTGCCAGCAGTTGGGGACTGGATTACGAGCAGTACTTC.

The rearrangement joins TRBV7-9 to TRBJ2-3, with TRBD2 matching over 13 bases. Per germline, CDR1 SEHNR and CDR2 FQNEAQ (reference sequence). This CDR3 contains 17 residues. Trimming cost V 5 bases and J 5 bases; bases outside gene matches: 10. The CDR3 reads CASSLTSGRADGDTQYF. The CDR3 DNA follows: TGTGCCAGCAGCCTAACTAGCGGGAGGGCCGATGGAGATACGCAGTATTTT.

The chain couples TRBV19 to TRBJ1-5; D not certain. V lost 1 base to trimming and J lost 4 bases, with 8 bases between them. Germline V gene lookup returns CDR1 LNHDA and CDR2 SQIVND (reference sequence). CDR3 length: 14 amino acids. CDR3 residues: CASSIATANQPQHF. The CDR3 DNA reads as TGTGCCAGTAGTATAGCTACAGCTAATCAGCCCCAGCATTTT.

This clone was recorded only once. J is TRBJ1-2 and V is TRBV30; D ambiguous. V shed 2 bases and J shed 6 bases, with 7 bases lying between them. The V gene's germline CDR1 is GTSNPN and CDR2 SVGIG (reference sequence). The CDR3 has 11 amino acids. The CDR3 DNA sequence: TGTGCCTGGAGTCCGACACATGGCTACACCTTC. This codes for CAWSPTHGYTF.

J is TRBJ2-3 and V is TRBV13, with a tentative D call TRBD2 (7 bases). CDR3 length equals 16 residues. V lost 5 bases, J lost 2 bases, and 17 bases lay in between. CDR1 and CDR2 (germline): PRHDT, FYEKMQ (reference sequence). For the CDR3, the DNA is TGTGCCAGCAGCACAAGGGGGGGGGCCCACACAGATACGCAGTATTTT. Residues: CASSTRGGAHTDTQYF.

This clone was seen just once. The rearrangement joins TRBV6-5 to TRBJ2-5; 8 bases are shared with TRBD2. The CDR3 has 14 amino acids. V was pared by 6 bases and J by 0 bases, with 3 bases of the junction left unmatched. In germline, CDR1 is MNHEY, CDR2 SVGAGI. The CDR3 DNA follows: TGTGCCAGCAGATTAGCGGGAAACCAAGAGACCCAGTACTTC. It yields the protein CASRLAGNQETQYF.

The J gene is TRBJ1-4, the V gene TRBV2; D is unclear. Trimming removed 7 bases from V and 8 bases from J, with 14 bases in between. The CDR3 extends over 13 amino acids. In germline, CDR1 is SNHLY, CDR2 FYNNEI. CDR3 protein: CASTGALGEKLFF. As DNA, the CDR3 is TGTGCCAGCACCGGAGCTCTTGGGGAAAAACTGTTTTTT.

This rearrangement joins TRBV19 to TRBJ2-1, with D possibly being TRBD1 (6 bases). Germline V gene sequence: CDR1 LNHDA, CDR2 SQIVND (reference sequence). Trimming removed 4 bases from V and 11 bases from J, with 15 bases in between. This CDR3 region has 13 residues. The CDR3 here is CASSRGGDIQQFF. The DNA for the CDR3 is TGTGCCAGTAGTAGGGGTGGGGACATCCAGCAGTTCTTC.

The chain links TRBV5-1 to TRBJ2-7; D is ambiguous. The CDR3 is 11 amino acids. Germline V gives CDR1 SGHRS, CDR2 YFSETQ. Trimming removed 6 bases from V and 6 bases from J, with 10 bases in between. The CDR3 protein is CASKSQSEQYF. As DNA, the CDR3 is TGCGCCAGCAAATCACAGAGCGAGCAGTACTTC.

The V call is TRBV23-1, the J call TRBJ2-5; D perhaps matches TRBD2 (5 bases). TRBV23-1 has ORF status, its function being uncertain. With 9 bases removed from V and 5 bases from J, the gap between germline ends came to 13 bases. The CDR3 extends over 12 amino acids. CDR3 sequence (DNA): TGCGCCAGGCGGATCTTAGCGGAGACCCAGTACTTC. The encoded protein is CARRILAETQYF.

This chain links TRBV7-2 with TRBJ2-7; D remains unclear. Germline loops: CDR1 SGHTA, CDR2 FQGNSA. CDR3 size: 13 residues. The V gene lost 1 base and the J gene lost 2 bases, with 6 bases spanning the gap. The CDR3 DNA reads as TGTGCCAGCAGCTTAGTCCCGGCCTACGAGCAGTACTTC. Translating it yields CASSLVPAYEQYF.

This chain links TRBV11-1 with TRBJ1-3, with D unclear. The CDR3 spans 13 residues. Between the trimmed V and J ends, which lost 5 bases and 0 bases, there was a span of 5 bases. Germline V lookup: CDR1 SGHAT, CDR2 FQDESV (reference sequence). Here the CDR3 reads CASSLPSGNTIYF. The CDR3 DNA reads TGTGCCAGCAGCCTCCCCTCTGGAAACACCATATATTTT.

CDR3: CASSDRGLTEQFF. The CDR3 bases are TGTGCCAGCAGTGACCGGGGACTCACCGAGCAGTTCTTC. The rearrangement joins TRBV2 to TRBJ2-1, with TRBD2 as a possible D gene (6 bases). This CDR3 comprises 13 residues. V gave up 3 bases and J gave up 10 bases, with 13 bases separating them. CDR1 is SNHLY, CDR2 FYNNEI, per germline.

The gene calls are TRBV5-1 and TRBJ2-1; D not resolved. V was cut by 4 bases and J by 5 bases, with 16 bases left in between. The CDR3 consists of 15 residues. From germline, CDR1 is SGHRS and CDR2 YFSETQ. The CDR3 DNA sequence: TGCGCCAGCAGCCCGTATAATCGACTTGACAATGAGCAGTTCTTC. Protein sequence: CASSPYNRLDNEQFF.

The chain links TRBV7-9 to TRBJ2-1; 8 nucleotides align to TRBD2. Germline values: CDR1 SEHNR, CDR2 FQNEAQ (reference sequence). The trim removed 2 bases at V and 9 bases at J, leaving 12 bases unmatched. The CDR3 runs 16 residues. The DNA for the CDR3 is TGTGCCAGCAGCTTAAATCTAGCGGGTAGTTCCCCTGAGCAGTTCTTC. Amino acids: CASSLNLAGSSPEQFF.

The V call is TRBV18, the J call TRBJ1-1; D might be TRBD1 (6 bases). This CDR3 has 14 residues. V lost 5 bases and J lost 5, with 15 bases in between. Germline loops: CDR1 KGHSH, CDR2 LQKENI. CDR3 protein: CASSADRGKTEAFF. The CDR3 DNA is TGTGCCAGCTCAGCCGATAGGGGGAAAACTGAAGCTTTCTTT.

The rearrangement links TRBV2 to TRBJ1-3, with D unclear. The V gene lost 2 bases and the J gene lost 6 bases, with 8 bases spanning the gap. This CDR3 has 13 amino acids. The germline gives CDR1 SNHLY, CDR2 FYNNEI. CDR3 residues: CASSEREENTIYF. The CDR3 DNA reads as TGTGCCAGCAGTGAAAGGGAGGAAAACACCATATATTTT.

The genes are TRBV6-5 and TRBJ1-1; a possible D gene is TRBD1 (6 bases). Germline V lookup: CDR1 MNHEY, CDR2 SVGAGI. CDR3 length equals 15 residues. V was shortened by 6 bases and J by 4 bases, with 18 bases between the two germline ends. The CDR3 DNA reads TGTGCCAGCAGCGGAAGGAACGACAGGACCACTGAAGCTTTCTTT. Its protein is CASSGRNDRTTEAFF.

CDR3 in DNA: TGTGCCAGCAGCCAAGATCTTAAGGGGTCTCATAATTCACCCCTCCACTTT. It yields the protein CASSQDLKGSHNSPLHF. The V gene is TRBV3-1 (or the pseudogene TRBV3-2), the J gene TRBJ1-6; the D gene is possibly TRBD1 (5 bases). This CDR3 has 17 residues. The V gene's germline CDR1 is LGHDT and CDR2 YNNKEL (reference sequence). The germline V and J ends were trimmed by 0 bases and 5 bases, with 14 bases remaining between them.

The V gene is TRBV6-2 or TRBV6-3, the J gene TRBJ2-2; 13 nucleotides line up with TRBD2. Germline lookup yields CDR1 MNHEY and CDR2 SVGEGT. The V segment lost 6 bases and the J segment 8 bases; nucleotides outside the gene matches: 9. The CDR3 has 16 residues. CDR3 region: CASSPRTSGGRGELFF. CDR3 in DNA: TGTGCCAGCAGCCCTCGGACTAGCGGGGGAAGGGGGGAGCTGTTTTTT.

The CDR3: CASSPSGGLHEQYF. The CDR3 DNA reads TGTGCCAGCAGTCCCAGCGGGGGGCTCCACGAGCAGTACTTC. The V gene is TRBV25-1, the J gene TRBJ2-7; 9 nucleotides agree with TRBD2. CDR1 is MGHDK, CDR2 SYGVNS, per germline. With 5 bases clipped from V and 5 bases from J, the junction kept 7 bases outside the gene matches. This CDR3 is 14 amino acids long.

The rearrangement uses TRBV20-1 and TRBJ1-1; D ambiguous. V lost 7 bases and J 10 bases, leaving 16 bases between the germline ends. Germline lookup yields CDR1 DFQATT and CDR2 SNEGSKA (reference sequence). The CDR3 is 11 amino acids. As DNA, the CDR3 is TGCAGTGGATCCAGAGAGGGCAGAGCTTTCTTT. This translates into CSGSREGRAFF.

The chain links TRBV12-3 or TRBV12-4 to TRBJ2-3; maybe TRBD2 (6 bases). This CDR3 spans 11 amino acids. V lost 6 bases to trimming and J lost 14 bases, with 15 bases between them. The CDR3 sequence is CASSPGGERYF. As DNA, the CDR3 is TGTGCCAGCAGCCCCGGCGGGGAAAGGTATTTT.

The V call is TRBV5-4, the J call TRBJ2-2, with 14 positions matching TRBD2. CDR3 length equals 15 residues. The J segment lost 8 bases and the V segment lost 7 bases, leaving 7 bases of the junction unmatched. Per germline, CDR1 SGHNT and CDR2 YYREEE (reference sequence). CDR3: CASGTSGSNWGELFF. CDR3 sequence (DNA): TGTGCCAGCGGGACTAGCGGGAGCAACTGGGGGGAGCTGTTTTTT.

In regard to this clone: The same CDR3 is also encoded by other DNA sequences in this sample. This chain links TRBV20-1 with TRBJ2-7; D gene uncertain. Germline CDR1 DFQATT, CDR2 SNEGSKA (reference sequence). The V end lost 0 bases, the J end lost 3 bases, and 3 bases lay between the germline ends. CDR3 length: 11 residues. In DNA form, the CDR3 reads TGCAGTGCTAGAGACAACTACGAGCAGTACTTC. It is translated as CSARDNYEQYF.

J is TRBJ2-2 and V is TRBV27; possibly TRBD2 for D (7 bases). The length of the CDR3 is 13 residues. Germline V gene data show CDR1 as MNHEY and CDR2 as SMNVEV (reference sequence). The ends were cut back, 6 bases at V and 7 bases at J, with 12 bases in the middle. The DNA for the CDR3 is TGTGCCAGCAGGTACAGGGAGGGCGGGGAGCTGTTTTTT. This sequence encodes CASRYREGGELFF.